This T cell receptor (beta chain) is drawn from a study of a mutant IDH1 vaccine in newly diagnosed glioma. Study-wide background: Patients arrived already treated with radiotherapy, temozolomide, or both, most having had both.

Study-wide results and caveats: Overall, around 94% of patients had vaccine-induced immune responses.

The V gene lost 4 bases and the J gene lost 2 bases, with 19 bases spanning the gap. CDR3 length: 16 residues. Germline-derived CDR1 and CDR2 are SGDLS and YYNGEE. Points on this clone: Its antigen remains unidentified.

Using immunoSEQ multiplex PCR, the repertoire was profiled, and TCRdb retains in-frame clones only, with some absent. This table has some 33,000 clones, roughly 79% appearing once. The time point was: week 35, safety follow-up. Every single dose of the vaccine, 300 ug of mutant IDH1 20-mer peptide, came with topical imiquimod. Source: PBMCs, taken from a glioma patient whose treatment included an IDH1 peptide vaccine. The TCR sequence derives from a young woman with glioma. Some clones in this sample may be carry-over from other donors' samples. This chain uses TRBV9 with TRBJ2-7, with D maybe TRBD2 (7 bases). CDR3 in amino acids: CASSKGGARETYEQYF. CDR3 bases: TGTGCCAGCAGCAAAGGGGGGGCCCGGGAGACCTACGAGCAGTACTTC.